This T cell receptor (beta chain) was sequenced during a study of blood T cell repertoires in COVID-19. Study details: The United States, Italy and Spain were the sources of the acute and convalescent COVID-19 samples.

This clone was seen more than once but under ten times. As handled by the study authors: Reference gene primers were amplified, and this amplification served to estimate nucleated cell counts. Method: immunoSEQ multiplex PCR; TCRdb's copy keeps in-frame clones and lacks some. That table supplies the V and J calls and clone size; D and trimming were determined from the DNA. The data show tens of thousands of clones, with 90% seen just once and around 4.8% held by the top ten. Germline V lookup: CDR1 SGHTA, CDR2 FQGNSA. V gave up 1 base and J gave up 4 bases, with 13 bases separating them. The CDR3 contains 15 residues.

The chain uses TRBV7-2 and TRBJ1-2, with D possibly being TRBD1 (6 bases). The TCR comes from a human donor in a cohort sampled during active COVID-19. Input material: peripheral blood. This chain's CDR3 is CASSLGDTWLYGYTF. The CDR3, as DNA: TGTGCCAGCAGCTTAGGGGACACCTGGCTCTATGGCTACACCTTC.